The 32 T cell receptor beta chains listed next were all sequenced from one sample in a study of beta chain features in type 1 diabetes. Study observations and caveats: Moderate yet significant TCRB CDR3 shortening was seen in Type 1 diabetes patients in all four CD4+ subsets.

Every bit of the isolated RNA underwent reverse transcription, so sequencing read expressed TCRB transcripts. Sequencing used immunoSEQ multiplex PCR; TCRdb keeps in-frame clones, though not all of them. The sample records approximately 730,000 clones, around an eighth being singletons. The antigens for these receptors are not known. Source material: naive CD4+ T cells from blood. The receptors here all came from a man between 18 and 35 years old with type 1 diabetes.

The gene calls are TRBV9 and TRBJ2-1; 9 bases match TRBD2. V shed 0 bases and J 8 bases; nucleotides not matched to a gene: 6. The CDR3 sequence is 15 residues long. Germline V CDR1 and CDR2: SGDLS, YYNGEE. CDR3 loop: CASSVVLAGSDEQFF. The CDR3 DNA reads as TGTGCCAGCAGCGTAGTACTAGCGGGCAGCGATGAGCAGTTCTTC.

This clone has only a few counts. The same CDR3 also results from other DNA sequences found in this sample. The chain links TRBV20-1 to TRBJ1-2; D is unclear. The CDR3 loop spans 10 amino acids. With 3 bases removed from V and 6 bases from J, the gap between germline ends came to 5 bases. Germline CDR1 DFQATT, CDR2 SNEGSKA (reference sequence). CDR3 sequence reads: CSASGNGYTF. As DNA, the CDR3 is TGCAGTGCTAGTGGGAATGGCTACACCTTC.

The chain couples TRBV5-1 to TRBJ2-3; D perhaps matches TRBD1 (5 bases). V was clipped by 0 bases and J by 6 bases, with 17 bases between them. The CDR3 length is 16 residues. Germline V gene lookup returns CDR1 SGHRS and CDR2 YFSETQ. The CDR3 bases are TGCGCCAGCAGCTTGGAGACAGTCCCACAGTCCGATACGCAGTATTTT. Translating gives CASSLETVPQSDTQYF.

In this sample, this clone turned up a few times. The chain uses TRBV30 and TRBJ2-2; a weak D match, TRBD2 (6 bases). V dropped 4 bases and J dropped 2 bases, with 11 bases sitting between them. CDR1 and CDR2 (germline): GTSNPN, SVGIG (reference sequence). The CDR3 sequence is 14 residues long. CDR3 DNA: TGTGCCTGGATCGGCGGGGCTAACACCGGGGAGCTGTTTTTT. Translating it yields CAWIGGANTGELFF.

CDR3 loop: CASTVGYTF. In DNA, the CDR3 is TGCGCCAGCACCGTGGGCTACACCTTC. The chain joins TRBV23-1 to TRBJ1-2; D not certain. TRBV23-1 falls under the ORF class, with uncertain function. V lost 7 bases and J lost 8, with 5 bases in between. This CDR3 contains 9 residues.

Only a few counts were recorded for this clone. The chain joins TRBV6-5 to TRBJ2-3, with a possible D match to TRBD1 (5 bases). The ends were cut back, 6 bases at V and 0 bases at J, with 13 bases in the middle. Germline CDR1 MNHEY, CDR2 SVGAGI. This CDR3 is built from 15 residues. The DNA for the CDR3 is TGTGCCAGCAGCCTCAGGGAAGGGAGCACAGATACGCAGTATTTT. As protein: CASSLREGSTDTQYF.

The chain couples TRBV28 to TRBJ1-5; TRBD1 matches at 9 bases. Germline V gene data show CDR1 as MDHEN and CDR2 as SYDVKM. Losses at the gene ends were 6 bases for V and 2 bases for J; bases not matched to a gene: 11. This CDR3 comprises 17 residues. The CDR3 spells CASRDGTGRTGNQPQHF. The CDR3 DNA is TGTGCCAGCAGAGACGGGACAGGGAGGACGGGCAATCAGCCCCAGCATTTT. The full variable domain, with the rest looked up from reference TRBV28 and TRBJ1-5, is DVKVTQSSRYLVKRTGEKVFLECVQDMDHENMFWYRQDPGLGLRLIYFSYDVKMKEKGDIPEGYSVSREKKERFSLILESASTNQTSMYLCASRDGTGRTGNQPQHFGDGTRLSIL.

This clone showed up just a few times. Germline is not matched at one junction end, which may reflect a read error. The chain carries TRBV7-2 and TRBJ2-7; 11 bases match TRBD1. The CDR3 is 15 residues long. Per the germline V gene, CDR1 is SGHTA and CDR2 is FQGNSA. CDR3 region: CASSLEGTGGWGSFF. The CDR3 DNA sequence: TGTGCCAGCAGCTTAGAAGGGACAGGGGGTTGGGGATCCTTTTTC.

This clone was seen a few times. This chain connects TRBV7-8 to TRBJ1-6; no firm D call. This CDR3 is 15 amino acids long. Trimming shortened V by 1 base and J by 8 bases, and 12 bases separated the two germline ends. CDR1 is SGHVS and CDR2 is FQNEAQ in the germline V gene. CDR3 loop: CASSLGVGNHSPLHF. CDR3 coding DNA: TGTGCCAGCAGCTTAGGGGTAGGGAATCATTCACCCCTCCACTTT.

This clone has more than one count but fewer than ten. The chain carries TRBV30 and TRBJ1-2; the match to TRBD1 covers 9 bases. V was pared by 4 bases and J by 2 bases, with 8 bases of the junction left unmatched. This CDR3 contains 15 residues. Germline V CDR1 and CDR2: GTSNPN, SVGIG (reference sequence). The CDR3 region has the DNA TGTGCCTGGACCAGGGGGGACAGGGCGAACTATGGCTACACCTTC. This sequence encodes CAWTRGDRANYGYTF.

The chain joins TRBV5-1 to TRBJ1-1; D is unclear. This CDR3 region has 15 residues. The V gene's germline CDR1 is SGHRS and CDR2 YFSETQ. V lost 0 bases and J 1 base, leaving 10 bases between the germline ends. The CDR3 reads CASSLVRAGNTEAFF. The CDR3 DNA is TGCGCCAGCAGCTTGGTCCGGGCAGGGAACACTGAAGCTTTCTTT.

This sequence joins TRBV20-1 and TRBJ2-3; no clear D. Trimming left V 4 bases short and J 4 bases short, with 6 bases between. The CDR3 length is 11 residues. Germline assignment: CDR1 DFQATT and CDR2 SNEGSKA (reference sequence). The CDR3, as DNA: TGCAGTGCTATTCTCTCAGATACGCAGTATTTT. This translates into CSAILSDTQYF.

The rearrangement uses TRBV27 and TRBJ2-3, with unresolved D. Germline-derived CDR1 and CDR2 are MNHEY and SMNVEV (reference sequence). The CDR3 totals 13 residues. Trimming left V 7 bases short and J 2 bases short, with 10 bases between. The chain's CDR3 is CASTFSSTDTQYF. In DNA form, the CDR3 reads TGTGCCAGCACCTTTAGTTCCACAGATACGCAGTATTTT.

This clone was seen more than once but under ten times. V usage is TRBV5-1 and J usage is TRBJ2-5; D gene unclear. V dropped 2 bases and J dropped 2 bases, with 7 bases sitting between them. This CDR3 contains 13 residues. From germline, CDR1 is SGHRS and CDR2 YFSETQ. The CDR3: CASSFRDQETQYF. The CDR3 DNA follows: TGCGCCAGCAGCTTCCGTGATCAAGAGACCCAGTACTTC.

The CDR3 sequence is CAWSRAEWIRGASPLHF. The CDR3, as DNA: TGTGCCTGGAGCCGGGCCGAGTGGATCAGGGGGGCTTCACCCCTCCACTTT. The chain carries TRBV30 and TRBJ1-6; 7 bases are shared with TRBD1. The J segment lost 9 bases and the V segment lost 3 bases, leaving 17 bases of the junction unmatched. The CDR3 spans 17 residues. Germline V gene sequence: CDR1 GTSNPN, CDR2 SVGIG (reference sequence).

The V gene is TRBV7-9, the J gene TRBJ1-4; 9 bases align to TRBD1. This CDR3 spans 15 amino acids. Germline assignment: CDR1 SEHNR and CDR2 FQNEAQ (reference sequence). V lost 4 bases, J lost 8 bases, and 8 bases stayed unmatched. The CDR3 region is CASSSTGGQEEKLFF. The DNA for the CDR3 is TGTGCCAGCAGCTCGACAGGGGGACAAGAAGAAAAACTGTTTTTT.

This clone was recorded only once. The CDR3 reads CASSVWDTDTQYF. DNA for the CDR3: TGTGCCAGCAGCGTCTGGGACACAGATACGCAGTATTTT. The rearrangement uses TRBV4-2 and TRBJ2-3; the D is unclear. Germline V lookup: CDR1 LGHNA, CDR2 YNFKEQ. The V end was cut by 5 bases, the J end by 2 bases, with 8 bases between. The CDR3 runs 13 residues.

The V call is TRBV7-2, the J call TRBJ2-1; D is possibly TRBD1 (6 bases). Per germline, CDR1 SGHTA and CDR2 FQGNSA. V was pared by 5 bases and J by 7 bases, with 15 bases between. This CDR3 is built from 14 residues. The CDR3 loop is CASSPNAGANEQFF. DNA of the CDR3: TGTGCCAGCAGCCCCAACGCAGGGGCTAATGAGCAGTTCTTC.

This clone was counted only a few times. This chain links TRBV30 with TRBJ1-2, with D unclear. Germline loops: CDR1 GTSNPN, CDR2 SVGIG (reference sequence). Between the trimmed V and J ends, which lost 0 bases and 4 bases, there was a span of 9 bases. The CDR3 totals 13 residues. CDR3 coding DNA: TGTGCCTGGAGTGTACAGCAGGCCTATGGCTACACCTTC. Protein sequence: CAWSVQQAYGYTF.

The chain couples TRBV2 to TRBJ2-3; 15 positions agree with TRBD2. The CDR3 length is 15 residues. Germline CDR1 reads SNHLY; CDR2 reads FYNNEI. J was trimmed by 3 bases and V by 7 bases; bases with no gene match: 2. The CDR3 DNA is TGTGCCAGCACGGGACTAGCGGGGGGAACAGATACGCAGTATTTT. Translated: CASTGLAGGTDTQYF.

This clone has only a few counts. This sequence joins TRBV18 and TRBJ1-4; 7 nucleotides align to TRBD1. V lost 4 bases, J lost 7 bases, and 12 bases stayed unmatched. The germline V gene has CDR1 KGHSH and CDR2 LQKENI. The CDR3 sequence is 16 residues long. The CDR3 reads CASSLTSTGSGEKLFF. The CDR3 nucleotides are TGTGCCAGCTCACTAACTTCGACAGGGTCTGGTGAAAAACTGTTTTTT.

The chain joins TRBV9 to TRBJ1-2; possible D gene TRBD1, 5 bases. CDR3 length: 11 amino acids. Between the trimmed V and J ends, which lost 5 bases and 6 bases, there was a span of 8 bases. Per germline, CDR1 SGDLS and CDR2 YYNGEE. CDR3 sequence: CASSGGHGYTF. CDR3 sequence (DNA): TGTGCCAGCAGTGGGGGACATGGCTACACCTTC.

The chain has TRBV7-8 and TRBJ1-2; no clear D gene. Trimming pared 1 base from V and 3 bases from J, leaving 12 bases between. The CDR3 is 15 amino acids. Germline assignment: CDR1 SGHVS and CDR2 FQNEAQ. CDR3 sequence (DNA): TGTGCCAGCAGCTTAGGGGTGGGCGCGGACTATGGCTACACCTTC. This encodes CASSLGVGADYGYTF.

This clone was picked up a small number of times. The V call is TRBV30, the J call TRBJ2-5; no firm D call. The CDR3 is 15 amino acids. V lost 2 bases and J lost 7, with 20 bases in between. Germline-derived CDR1 and CDR2 are GTSNPN and SVGIG (reference sequence). In nucleotides, the CDR3 is TGTGCCTGGAGTTCTCCGGCCCGACTTGGCGGGACCCAGTACTTC. This codes for CAWSSPARLGGTQYF. Drawing the rest from reference TRBV30 and TRBJ2-5, the complete variable domain is SQTIHQWPATLVQPVGSPLSLECTVEGTSNPNLYWYRQAAGRGLQLLFYSVGIGQISSEVPQNLSASRPQDRQFILSSKKLLLSDSGFYLCAWSSPARLGGTQYFGPGTRLLVL.

The gene calls are TRBV5-1 and TRBJ1-2, with D possibly TRBD1 on 6 matching bases. This CDR3 has 14 amino acids. V lost 4 bases, J lost 6 bases, and 16 bases lay in between. The germline gives CDR1 SGHRS, CDR2 YFSETQ. The CDR3: CASSPLSGGDGYTF. CDR3 DNA sequence: TGCGCCAGCAGCCCCCTTTCGGGGGGCGATGGCTACACCTTC. The complete variable domain, with remaining parts taken from reference TRBV5-1 and TRBJ1-2, reads KAGVTQTPRYLIKTRGQQVTLSCSPISGHRSVSWYQQTPGQGLQFLFEYFSETQRNKGNFPGRFSGRQFSNSRSEMNVSTLELGDSALYLCASSPLSGGDGYTFGSGTRLTVV.

The chain couples TRBV7-2 to TRBJ2-4, with D perhaps assigned TRBD1 or TRBD2 (5 bases each). Germline V gene data show CDR1 as SGHTA and CDR2 as FQGNSA. The V and J ends lost 6 bases and 0 bases respectively, with 15 bases between them. This CDR3 has 16 residues. The CDR3: CASSSVGTLAKNIQYF. The CDR3 region has the DNA TGTGCCAGCAGTTCTGTAGGGACGTTAGCCAAAAACATTCAGTACTTC. Full variable domain (remainder filled in from reference TRBV7-2 and TRBJ2-4): GAGVSQSPSNKVTEKGKDVELRCDPISGHTALYWYRQSLGQGLEFLIYFQGNSAPDKSGLPSDRFSAERTGGSVSTLTIQRTQQEDSAVYLCASSSVGTLAKNIQYFGAGTRLSVL.

The chain carries TRBV2 and TRBJ2-3; D call uncertain. Trimming stripped 2 bases from V and 6 bases from J, with 6 bases between. The CDR3 covers 12 residues. The V gene's germline CDR1 is SNHLY and CDR2 FYNNEI. Here the CDR3 DNA reads TGTGCCAGCAGTGAAAGAGTGGATACGCAGTATTTT. Amino acids: CASSERVDTQYF.

CDR3 sequence (DNA): TGCGCCAGCATGGAAGACACCCCCTACGAGCAGTACTTC. Translated, it gives CASMEDTPYEQYF. V gene TRBV5-1 combines with J gene TRBJ2-7, with no clear D. Germline V lookup: CDR1 SGHRS, CDR2 YFSETQ. V was shortened by 6 bases and J by 2 bases, with 12 bases between the two germline ends. The CDR3 sequence is 13 residues long.

This chain uses TRBV4-2 with TRBJ1-1; D is perhaps TRBD1 (6 bases). Germline values: CDR1 LGHNA, CDR2 YNFKEQ. The CDR3 runs 14 residues. V was trimmed by 2 bases and J by 6 bases, leaving 13 bases between them. CDR3 amino acids: CASSQLKGVSEAFF. The CDR3 bases are TGTGCCAGCAGCCAATTAAAGGGGGTCTCTGAAGCTTTCTTT.

There are a few counts of this clone. This chain uses TRBV6-5 with TRBJ1-2; a weak D match, TRBD1 (5 bases). The CDR3 runs to 14 residues. V lost 2 bases to trimming and J lost 3 bases, with 10 bases between them. Germline V CDR1 and CDR2: MNHEY, SVGAGI. CDR3 residues: CASSYEGPDYGYTF. The CDR3 region has the DNA TGTGCCAGCAGTTACGAGGGGCCGGACTATGGCTACACCTTC.

The chain joins TRBV10-2 to TRBJ2-3; 7 nucleotides match TRBD2. The CDR3 has 14 amino acids. Looked up from germline, CDR1 is WSHSY and CDR2 is SAAADI. V gave up 7 bases and J gave up 5 bases; unmatched junction bases: 9. In nucleotides, the CDR3 is TGCGCCAGCAACTCGGCGGGGGATGGAGATACGCAGTATTTT. Translating it yields CASNSAGDGDTQYF.

Only a few counts were recorded for this clone. The chain links TRBV2 to TRBJ2-3, with D tentatively TRBD2 (6 bases). The CDR3 loop spans 16 amino acids. CDR1 and CDR2 (germline): SNHLY, FYNNEI. Trimming took 7 bases from V and 6 from J, leaving 23 bases between them. The CDR3 spells CASKRGGFWATDTQYF. The DNA of the CDR3 is TGTGCCAGCAAGAGGGGAGGATTTTGGGCTACCGATACGCAGTATTTT.